The rows below give T cell receptor beta chains drawn from one sample of a study of CD8+ T cells in alopecia areata. Sequenced by immunoSEQ multiplex PCR; TCRdb stores in-frame clones only, minus some. The sample carries about 42,000 clones, about three fifths recorded once. The material was CD8+ T cells sorted from blood, obtained at week 4, from a patient treated with tofacitinib. The origin of the receptors is a human donor with alopecia areata. CDR3s include the opening cysteine and the closing phenylalanine or tryptophan. D genes are given only for firm matches. Expanded clones get a size class; other rows say once, few or many, or leave the size out.

D gene	J gene	clone size	V gene	CDR3 protein	CDR3 DNA
-	TRBJ2-3	-	TRBV4-3	CASSQDVGSGTDTQYF	TGCGCCAGCAGCCAAGATGTGGGGAGTGGGACAGATACGCAGTATTTT
-	TRBJ2-7	-	TRBV7-6	CASSLEPPYEQYF	TGTGCCAGCAGCTTAGAGCCTCCCTACGAGCAGTACTTC
-	TRBJ1-5	-	TRBV29-1	CSAVHRKLNQPQHF	TGCAGCGCTGTACATCGGAAGTTAAATCAGCCCCAGCATTTT
TRBD1	TRBJ1-4	medium-sized	TRBV7-9	CASRETGGTNEKLFF	TGTGCCAGCAGGGAAACAGGGGGAACTAATGAAAAACTGTTTTTT
-	TRBJ2-7	once	TRBV6-5	CASREEEQGNEQYF	TGTGCCAGCCGGGAGGAGGAACAGGGGAACGAGCAGTACTTC
-	TRBJ2-7	-	TRBV29-1	CSATTTTSYEQYF	TGCAGCGCCACAACAACCACTAGCTACGAGCAGTACTTC
TRBD1	TRBJ2-3	few	TRBV29-1	CSIPPPWTGGDTDTQYF	TGCAGCATCCCCCCGCCCTGGACAGGGGGGGACACAGATACGCAGTATTTT
-	TRBJ2-7	few	TRBV14	CASSPLPRGQPSSYEQYF	TGTGCCAGCAGCCCACTCCCACGGGGTCAACCCAGCTCCTACGAGCAGTACTTC
TRBD2	TRBJ2-3	-	TRBV29-1	CSVEGGRAGGTDTQYF	TGCAGCGTTGAAGGAGGGAGGGCGGGGGGCACAGATACGCAGTATTTT
TRBD2	TRBJ2-3	-	TRBV7-2	CASSLRPSGGTDTQYF	TGTGCCAGCAGCTTAAGGCCCAGCGGGGGTACAGATACGCAGTATTTT
TRBD2	TRBJ2-1	-	TRBV30	CAWSRGGKGEQFF	TGTGCCTGGAGTCGGGGGGGCAAGGGTGAGCAGTTCTTC
-	TRBJ1-1	-	TRBV6-5	CASNSPGLEAFF	TGTGCCAGCAACTCGCCGGGACTTGAAGCTTTCTTT
-	TRBJ1-2	few	TRBV11-2	CASSIRLEGSTGYGYTF	TGTGCCAGCAGCATTAGATTGGAGGGATCGACAGGCTATGGCTACACCTTC
-	TRBJ1-2	-	TRBV29-1	CSVENYSSGGYTF	TGCAGCGTTGAAAACTATTCTTCGGGGGGCTACACCTTC
TRBD1	TRBJ1-2	-	TRBV5-6	CASSAADRGYGYTF	TGTGCCAGCAGCGCGGCGGACAGGGGCTATGGCTACACCTTC
-	TRBJ1-5	-	TRBV7-9	CASSLSPNQPQHF	TGTGCCAGCAGCTTATCCCCGAATCAGCCCCAGCATTTT
-	TRBJ2-5	once	TRBV15	CATSRDQEGEETQYF	TGTGCCACCAGCAGAGATCAGGAGGGGGAAGAGACCCAGTACTTC
-	TRBJ2-1	-	TRBV7-9	CASSLAREQFF	TGTGCCAGCAGCTTAGCTCGAGAGCAGTTCTTC
-	TRBJ1-2	few	TRBV4-3	CASSQGGEGLNYGYTF	TGCGCCAGCAGCCAAGGCGGAGAGGGATTGAACTATGGCTACACCTTC
-	TRBJ2-5	-	TRBV7-2	CASSLAGGPETQYF	TGTGCCAGCAGCTTAGCGGGGGGGCCGGAGACCCAGTACTTC
-	TRBJ2-5	-	TRBV11-2	CASSFRLGSVETQYF	TGTGCCAGCAGCTTTCGTTTAGGATCTGTCGAGACCCAGTACTTC
TRBD1	TRBJ1-1	-	TRBV7-9	CASSRDSLEAFF	TGTGCCAGCAGCCGGGACAGCCTAGAAGCTTTCTTT
-	TRBJ2-3	-	TRBV2	CASSEIQAQPQDTQYF	TGTGCCAGCAGTGAAATCCAGGCCCAGCCCCAAGATACGCAGTATTTT
TRBD1	TRBJ1-5	-	TRBV4-3	CASSPGQGNQPQHF	TGCGCCAGCAGCCCGGGACAGGGCAATCAGCCCCAGCATTTT
-	TRBJ2-1	few	TRBV7-2	CASSLTPTINEQFF	TGTGCCAGCAGCTTAACTCCGACTATCAATGAGCAGTTCTTC
TRBD1	TRBJ2-1	few	TRBV23-1	CASSHPGQSYNEQFF	TGCGCCAGCAGTCATCCGGGACAGTCCTACAATGAGCAGTTCTTC
-	TRBJ2-7	-	TRBV14	CASSQREYVQYF	TGTGCCAGCAGCCAAAGAGAGTATGTGCAGTACTTC
-	TRBJ1-2	-	TRBV9	CASTSGHGYTF	TGTGCCAGCACGTCAGGTCATGGCTACACCTTC
-	TRBJ2-3	few	TRBV28	CASSGADTDTQYF	TGTGCCAGCAGTGGTGCGGACACAGATACGCAGTATTTT
-	TRBJ1-1	-	TRBV29-1	CSGKGGTEAFF	TGCAGCGGTAAGGGCGGGACTGAAGCTTTCTTT
TRBD2	TRBJ2-3	-	TRBV27	CASSLAGATPDTQYF	TGTGCCAGCAGTCTAGCGGGGGCCACCCCAGATACGCAGTATTTT
-	TRBJ2-1	few	TRBV4-3	CASSQDVQPTYNEQFF	TGCGCCAGCAGCCAAGATGTACAGCCAACCTACAATGAGCAGTTCTTC
-	TRBJ1-1	few	TRBV30	CAWYRPVLGAFF	TGTGCCTGGTACAGGCCGGTTTTAGGAGCTTTCTTT
TRBD1	TRBJ2-1	-	TRBV6-5	CASSYSGTGAYNEQFF	TGTGCCAGCAGTTACTCCGGGACAGGGGCTTACAATGAGCAGTTCTTC
-	TRBJ2-4	-	TRBV2	CASSEGHEGQYF	TGTGCCAGCAGTGAAGGGCATGAGGGACAGTACTTC
-	TRBJ2-7	-	TRBV9	CASSVVPGDNDEQYF	TGTGCCAGCAGCGTAGTACCGGGGGATAACGACGAGCAGTACTTC
TRBD1	TRBJ2-6	-	TRBV13	CASSFKQGTNVLTF	TGTGCCAGCAGCTTCAAACAGGGGACCAACGTCCTGACTTTC
-	TRBJ2-7	-	TRBV2	CASSEVGSSYEQYF	TGTGCCAGCAGTGAAGTTGGGAGCTCCTACGAGCAGTACTTC
-	TRBJ2-7	-	TRBV30	CAWSVSGAYEQYF	TGTGCCTGGAGTGTCTCGGGGGCCTACGAGCAGTACTTC
-	TRBJ2-7	-	TRBV11-2	CASSTTGYEQYF	TGTGCCAGCAGCACTACAGGCTACGAGCAGTACTTC
TRBD1	TRBJ2-3	-	TRBV29-1	CSSRTGGTDTQYF	TGCAGCTCAAGGACAGGGGGCACAGATACGCAGTATTTT
-	TRBJ1-2	-	TRBV25-1	CATQGSGSGYTF	TGTGCCACCCAGGGAAGTGGTAGTGGCTACACCTTC
-	TRBJ2-5	-	TRBV14	CASSPLPGLPPETQYF	TGTGCCAGCAGCCCCCTACCGGGACTCCCCCCAGAGACCCAGTACTTC
-	TRBJ2-5	-	TRBV28	CASSLGETQYF	TGTGCCAGCAGTTTAGGAGAGACCCAGTACTTC
-	TRBJ2-1	few	TRBV27	CASSSGPGPDEQFF	TGTGCCAGCAGTTCGGGTCCGGGCCCCGATGAGCAGTTCTTC
-	TRBJ2-7	-	TRBV7-8	CASSLAGRDDYEQYF	TGTGCCAGCAGCTTAGCGGGCAGGGATGACTACGAGCAGTACTTC
TRBD1	TRBJ2-7	-	TRBV6-6	CASSKYRDSQEEYF	TGTGCCAGCAGTAAGTACCGGGACAGCCAAGAGGAGTACTTC
TRBD1	TRBJ2-7	-	TRBV7-9	CASSPGQGNYEQYF	TGTGCCAGCAGCCCAGGACAGGGTAACTACGAGCAGTACTTC
-	TRBJ2-2	few	TRBV29-1	CSALAPWNTGELFF	TGCAGCGCCCTAGCCCCCTGGAACACCGGGGAGCTGTTTTTT
-	TRBJ1-1	few	TRBV30	CAWSATPAEAFF	TGTGCCTGGAGTGCTACCCCGGCTGAAGCTTTCTTT
TRBD2	TRBJ2-7	few	TRBV29-1	CSVEISGTGGGYEQYF	TGCAGCGTTGAAATTTCGGGAACGGGGGGAGGCTACGAGCAGTACTTC
TRBD1	TRBJ2-7	-	TRBV30	CAWSVGTGNYEQYF	TGTGCCTGGAGTGTCGGGACAGGGAACTACGAGCAGTACTTC